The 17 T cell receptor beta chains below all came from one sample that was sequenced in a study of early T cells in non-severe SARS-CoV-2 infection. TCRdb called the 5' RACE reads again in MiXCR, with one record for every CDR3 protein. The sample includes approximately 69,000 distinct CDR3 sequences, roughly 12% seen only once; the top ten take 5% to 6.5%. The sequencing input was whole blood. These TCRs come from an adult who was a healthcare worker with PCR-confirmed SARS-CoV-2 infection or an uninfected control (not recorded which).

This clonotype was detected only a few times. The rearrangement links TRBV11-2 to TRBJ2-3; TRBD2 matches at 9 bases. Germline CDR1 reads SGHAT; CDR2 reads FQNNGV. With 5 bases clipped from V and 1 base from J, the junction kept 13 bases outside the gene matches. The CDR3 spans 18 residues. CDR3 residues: CASSLPGLAIIRTDTQYF. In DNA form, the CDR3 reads TGTGCCAGCAGCCTGCCGGGACTAGCAATCATACGCACAGATACGCAGTATTTT.

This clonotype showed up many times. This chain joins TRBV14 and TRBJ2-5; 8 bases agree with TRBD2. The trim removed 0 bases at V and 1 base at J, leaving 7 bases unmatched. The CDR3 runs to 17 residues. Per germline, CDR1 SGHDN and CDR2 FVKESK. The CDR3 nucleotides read TGTGCCAGCAGCCAAGAGGGGGGACTAGTCGGCCAAGAGACCCAGTACTTC. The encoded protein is CASSQEGGLVGQETQYF.

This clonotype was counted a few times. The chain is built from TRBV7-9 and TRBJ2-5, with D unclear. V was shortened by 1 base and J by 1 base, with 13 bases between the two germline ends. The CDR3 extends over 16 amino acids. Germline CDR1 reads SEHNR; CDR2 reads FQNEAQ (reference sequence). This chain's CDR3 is CASSLDRGPIQETQYF. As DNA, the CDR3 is TGTGCCAGCAGCTTAGATCGCGGCCCCATCCAAGAGACCCAGTACTTC.

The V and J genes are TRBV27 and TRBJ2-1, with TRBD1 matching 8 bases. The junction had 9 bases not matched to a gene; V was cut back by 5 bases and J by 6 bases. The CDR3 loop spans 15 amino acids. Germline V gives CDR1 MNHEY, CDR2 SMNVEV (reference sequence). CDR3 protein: CASSPRTGLGNEQFF. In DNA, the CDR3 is TGTGCCAGCAGTCCGCGGACAGGGCTAGGCAATGAGCAGTTCTTC.

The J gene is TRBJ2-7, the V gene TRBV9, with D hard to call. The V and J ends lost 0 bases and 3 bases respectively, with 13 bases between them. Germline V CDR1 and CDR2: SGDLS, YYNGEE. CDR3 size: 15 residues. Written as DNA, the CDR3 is TGTGCCAGCAGCGTAGTTCCCCCATGCTGCTACGAGCAGTACTTC. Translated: CASSVVPPCCYEQYF.

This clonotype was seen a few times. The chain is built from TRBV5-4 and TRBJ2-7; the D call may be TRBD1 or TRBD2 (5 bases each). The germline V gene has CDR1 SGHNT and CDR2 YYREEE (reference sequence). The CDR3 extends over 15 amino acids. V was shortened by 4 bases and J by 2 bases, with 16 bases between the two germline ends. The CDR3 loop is CASSRDPRAPYEQYF. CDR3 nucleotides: TGTGCCAGCAGCCGGGACCCGAGAGCGCCCTACGAGCAGTACTTC. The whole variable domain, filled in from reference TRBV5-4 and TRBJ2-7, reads ETGVTQSPTHLIKTRGQQVTLRCSSQSGHNTVSWYQQALGQGPQFIFQYYREEENGRGNFPPRFSGLQFPNYSSELNVNALELDDSALYLCASSRDPRAPYEQYFGPGTRLTVT.

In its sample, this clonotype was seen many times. In DNA form, the CDR3 reads TGTGCCAGCAGCTTAGCTTTGGGCAATGAGCAGTTCTTC. Encoded protein: CASSLALGNEQFF. This chain joins TRBV7-9 and TRBJ2-1, with D unclear. Germline V CDR1 and CDR2: SEHNR, FQNEAQ (reference sequence). The germline V and J ends were trimmed by 0 bases and 6 bases, with 6 bases remaining between them. This CDR3 region has 13 residues. Together with reference TRBV7-9 and TRBJ2-1, the CDR3 gives the full variable domain: DTGVSQNPRHKITKRGQNVTFRCDPISEHNRLYWYRQTLGQGPEFLTYFQNEAQLEKSRLLSDRFSAERPKGSFSTLEIQRTEQGDSAMYLCASSLALGNEQFFGPGTRLTVL.

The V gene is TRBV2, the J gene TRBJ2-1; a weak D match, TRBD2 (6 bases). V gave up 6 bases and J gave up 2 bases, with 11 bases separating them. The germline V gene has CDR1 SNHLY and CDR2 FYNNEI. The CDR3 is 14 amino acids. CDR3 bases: TGTGCCAGCAGCGGCGGGATCACCTACAATGAGCAGTTCTTC. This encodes CASSGGITYNEQFF.

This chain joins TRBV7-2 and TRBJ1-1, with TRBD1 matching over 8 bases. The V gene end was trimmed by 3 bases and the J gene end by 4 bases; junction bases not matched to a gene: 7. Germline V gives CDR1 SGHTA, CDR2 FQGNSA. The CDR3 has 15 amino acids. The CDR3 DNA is TGTGCCAGCAGCTTTCACAGGGGGTTAGCCACTGAAGCTTTCTTT. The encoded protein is CASSFHRGLATEAFF.

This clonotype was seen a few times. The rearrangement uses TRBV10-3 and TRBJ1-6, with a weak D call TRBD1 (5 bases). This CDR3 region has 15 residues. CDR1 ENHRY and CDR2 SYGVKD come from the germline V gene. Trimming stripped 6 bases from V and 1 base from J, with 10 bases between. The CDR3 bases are TGTGCCATCAGCAGGGAGCTTTCCTATAATTCACCCCTCCACTTT. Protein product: CAISRELSYNSPLHF.

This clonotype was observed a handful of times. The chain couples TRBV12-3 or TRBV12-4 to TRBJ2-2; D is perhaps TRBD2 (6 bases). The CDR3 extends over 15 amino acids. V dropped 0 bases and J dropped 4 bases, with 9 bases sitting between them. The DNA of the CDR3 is TGTGCCAGCAGTTTAGCGGGGGGAGTCACCGGGGAGCTGTTTTTT. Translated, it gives CASSLAGGVTGELFF.

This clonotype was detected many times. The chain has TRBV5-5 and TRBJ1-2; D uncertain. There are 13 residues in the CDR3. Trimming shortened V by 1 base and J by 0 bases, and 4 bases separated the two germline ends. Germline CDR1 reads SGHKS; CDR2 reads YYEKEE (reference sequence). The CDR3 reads CASSLRANYGYTF. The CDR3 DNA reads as TGTGCCAGCAGCTTGCGGGCTAACTATGGCTACACCTTC.

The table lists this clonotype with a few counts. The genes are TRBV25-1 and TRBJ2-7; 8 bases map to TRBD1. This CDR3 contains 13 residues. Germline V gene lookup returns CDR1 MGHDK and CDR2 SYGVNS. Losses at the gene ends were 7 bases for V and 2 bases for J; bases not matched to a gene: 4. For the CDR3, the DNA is TGTGCCAGCACGGACAGGGCCGCCTACGAGCAGTACTTC. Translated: CASTDRAAYEQYF.

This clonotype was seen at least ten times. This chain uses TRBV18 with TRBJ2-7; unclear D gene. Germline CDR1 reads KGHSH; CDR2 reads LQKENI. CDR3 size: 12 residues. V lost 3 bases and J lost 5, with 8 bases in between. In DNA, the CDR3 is TGTGCCAGCTCACCCAGAGGACACGAGCAGTACTTC. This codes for CASSPRGHEQYF.

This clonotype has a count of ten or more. CDR3 DNA: TGTGCCAGCAGCTTCGGGACAGGGGTCTACGAGCAGTACTTC. This codes for CASSFGTGVYEQYF. The chain joins TRBV7-8 to TRBJ2-7; 10 positions agree with TRBD1. The CDR3 is 14 amino acids. CDR1 is SGHVS and CDR2 is FQNEAQ in the germline V gene. With V trimmed by 3 bases and J by 3 bases, 2 bases remained unmatched. The whole variable domain, remainder taken from reference TRBV7-8 and TRBJ2-7, is GAGVSQSPRYKVAKRGQDVALRCDPISGHVSLFWYQQALGQGPEFLTYFQNEAQLDKSGLPSDRFFAERPEGSVSTLKIQRTQQEDSAVYLCASSFGTGVYEQYFGPGTRLTVT.

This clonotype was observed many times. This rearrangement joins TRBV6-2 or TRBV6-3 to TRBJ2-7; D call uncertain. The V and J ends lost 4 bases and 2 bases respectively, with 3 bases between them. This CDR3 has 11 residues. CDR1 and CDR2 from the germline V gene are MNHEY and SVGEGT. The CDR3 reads CASSSPYEQYF. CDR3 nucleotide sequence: TGTGCCAGCAGTTCCCCCTACGAGCAGTACTTC.

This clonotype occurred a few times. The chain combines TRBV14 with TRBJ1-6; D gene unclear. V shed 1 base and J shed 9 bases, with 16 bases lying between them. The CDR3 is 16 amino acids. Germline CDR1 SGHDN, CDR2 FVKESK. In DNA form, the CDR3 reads TGTGCCAGCAGCCAAGTCCGCGGGAGGTCCACTTCACCCCTCCACTTT. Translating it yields CASSQVRGRSTSPLHF.